One and the same sample provided the 25 T cell receptor beta chains below, sequenced in a study of human T cells and chemical hapten exposure. MiXCR was run by TCRdb on the RACE reads, yielding one entry per CDR3 protein. The sample carries about 85,000 distinct CDR3 sequences, 8.5% recorded once. Noted time point: pre-sensitization, week 0. Regarding treatment: therapeutic diphenylcyclopropenone sensitization with weekly scalp DPC. This specimen was whole blood, taken in connection with sensitization to the hapten diphenylcyclopropenone (DPC). Receptor source: a man aged 40-49 years with alopecia areata. Some clones in this sample may be carry-over from other donors' samples.

At least ten counts were recorded for this clonotype. As DNA, the CDR3 is TGCAGCGTTGAACCTTCAGGGTATGAGCAGTTCTTC. Its translation is CSVEPSGYEQFF. The chain has TRBV29-1 and TRBJ2-1, with D possibly TRBD1 on 5 matching bases. Between the trimmed V and J ends, which lost 2 bases and 8 bases, there was a span of 10 bases. Germline-derived CDR1 and CDR2 are SQVTM and ANQGSEA. The CDR3 loop spans 12 amino acids.

This clonotype was picked up many times. J is TRBJ1-1 and V is TRBV20-1; TRBD1 aligns across 9 bases. Germline CDR1 is DFQATT and CDR2 is SNEGSKA (reference sequence). The CDR3 spans 14 residues. The J segment lost 5 bases and the V segment lost 6 bases, leaving 10 bases of the junction unmatched. The CDR3 sequence is CSAGAGTGTTEAFF. The CDR3 DNA sequence: TGCAGTGCGGGAGCCGGGACAGGGACGACTGAAGCTTTCTTT.

This chain links TRBV7-8 with TRBJ2-1, with TRBD2 identical over 7 bases. Germline values: CDR1 SGHVS, CDR2 FQNEAQ. J lost 4 bases, V lost 1 base, and 7 bases had no gene match. The CDR3 loop spans 16 amino acids. The CDR3 spells CASSLEYAGVYNEQFF. The CDR3 bases are TGTGCCAGCAGCTTAGAGTACGCGGGAGTTTACAATGAGCAGTTCTTC. The full variable domain, rest sourced from reference TRBV7-8 and TRBJ2-1, is GAGVSQSPRYKVAKRGQDVALRCDPISGHVSLFWYQQALGQGPEFLTYFQNEAQLDKSGLPSDRFFAERPEGSVSTLKIQRTQQEDSAVYLCASSLEYAGVYNEQFFGPGTRLTVL.

The V call is TRBV20-1, the J call TRBJ2-3; no reliable D call. With 6 bases removed from V and 0 bases from J, the gap between germline ends came to 19 bases. Germline V gene sequence: CDR1 DFQATT, CDR2 SNEGSKA (reference sequence). The CDR3 runs 16 residues. In DNA, the CDR3 is TGCAGTGCCCATTACGATATGGGATGGAGCACAGATACGCAGTATTTT. Encoded protein: CSAHYDMGWSTDTQYF.

This clonotype was picked up many times. The J gene is TRBJ1-2, the V gene TRBV12-3 or TRBV12-4; no reliable D call. This CDR3 contains 12 residues. V lost 6 bases to trimming and J lost 6 bases, with 11 bases between them. The CDR3 DNA follows: TGTGCCAGCAGCCGAGACAACGATGGCTACACCTTC. Its protein is CASSRDNDGYTF.

This clonotype was observed a handful of times. The CDR3 DNA is TGTGCCAGCAGCAAAAGCGGGCCCCAGCATTTT. Translation gives CASSKSGPQHF. This chain joins TRBV21-1 and TRBJ1-5. TRBV21-1 is recorded as a pseudogene. The CDR3 is 11 amino acids.

This clonotype came up many times. The V gene is TRBV5-1, the J gene TRBJ1-2, with 8 bases matching TRBD1. V gave up 4 bases and J gave up 5 bases; unmatched junction bases: 10. The germline CDR1 and CDR2 sequences are SGHRS and YFSETQ. The CDR3 is made up of 15 amino acids. CDR3 region: CASSGGQAPMYGYTF. CDR3 DNA sequence: TGCGCCAGCAGCGGGGGACAGGCCCCTATGTATGGCTACACCTTC.

This clonotype was seen a handful of times. The chain uses TRBV14 and TRBJ1-1; TRBD1 agrees at 7 bases. CDR1 SGHDN and CDR2 FVKESK come from the germline V gene. Trimming removed 3 bases from V and 5 bases from J; junction bases left unmatched: 6. CDR3 length: 14 amino acids. The CDR3 sequence is CASSHRGAGTEAFF. The CDR3 region has the DNA TGTGCCAGCAGCCACAGGGGGGCCGGGACTGAAGCTTTCTTT.

This clonotype appeared a few times. The chain recombines TRBV6-5 with TRBJ2-7; 7 bases agree with TRBD2. Trimming removed 0 bases from V and 2 bases from J; junction bases left unmatched: 1. CDR3 size: 14 residues. Germline-derived CDR1 and CDR2 are MNHEY and SVGAGI. The chain's CDR3 is CASSYSAGAYEQYV. The CDR3 DNA follows: TGTGCCAGCAGTTACTCGGCGGGGGCCTACGAGCAGTACGTC.

V gene TRBV12-3 or TRBV12-4 combines with J gene TRBJ2-1; D remains unclear. CDR3 size: 14 residues. V shed 8 bases and J shed 3 bases, with 14 bases lying between them. The CDR3 bases are TGTGCCAGCGGACCCGGCCAAAACTACAATGAGCAGTTCTTC. Its translation is CASGPGQNYNEQFF.

In its sample, this clonotype was seen many times. This chain links TRBV29-1 with TRBJ2-7, with 11 bases lining up with TRBD2. Unmatched junction bases numbered 8, after V lost 7 bases and J lost 6 bases. CDR1 is SQVTM and CDR2 is ANQGSEA in the germline V gene. This CDR3 is built from 13 residues. DNA for the CDR3: TGCAGCGCCGTAGCGGGAGGGCCGAGCGAGCAGTACTTC. Encoded protein: CSAVAGGPSEQYF.

This clonotype was counted a few times. The chain joins TRBV6-2 or TRBV6-3 to TRBJ2-7; D is unclear. Trimming removed 2 bases from V and 7 bases from J, with 12 bases in between. CDR1 MNHEY and CDR2 SVGEGT come from the germline V gene. The CDR3 extends over 13 amino acids. The CDR3 region is CASSYPPGGEQYF. CDR3 DNA: TGTGCCAGCAGTTACCCCCCGGGTGGTGAGCAGTACTTC.

The rearrangement uses TRBV6-1 and TRBJ2-1; D gene unclear. The CDR3 totals 10 residues. Germline loops: CDR1 MNHNS, CDR2 SASEGT. Trimming stripped 7 bases from V and 9 bases from J, with 7 bases between. In DNA form, the CDR3 reads TGTGCCAGCATTTCAAGTGAGCAGTTCTTC. It translates to CASISSEQFF.

V is TRBV4-2 and J is TRBJ2-5, with D uncertain. The length of the CDR3 is 13 residues. Trimming stripped 0 bases from V and 2 bases from J, with 4 bases between. Per the germline V gene, CDR1 is LGHNA and CDR2 is YNFKEQ. The CDR3 DNA is TGTGCCAGCAGCCAAGATCATCAAGAGACCCAGTACTTC. Translation gives CASSQDHQETQYF.

The sample holds many counts of this clonotype. The J gene is TRBJ2-6, the V gene TRBV29-1, with D tentatively TRBD2 (5 bases). This CDR3 has 15 residues. V lost 4 bases and J lost 0, with 10 bases in between. Germline values: CDR1 SQVTM, CDR2 ANQGSEA. CDR3: CSVVFGVSGANVLTF. Here the CDR3 DNA reads TGCAGCGTTGTGTTCGGGGTCTCTGGGGCCAACGTCCTGACTTTC.

The V call is TRBV27, the J call TRBJ2-7, with D perhaps being TRBD1 or TRBD2 (5 bases each). The CDR3 sequence is 15 residues long. Germline V lookup: CDR1 MNHEY, CDR2 SMNVEV (reference sequence). V gave up 5 bases and J gave up 7 bases, with 21 bases separating them. The CDR3 reads CASSPRSGRWGEQYV. The CDR3 bases are TGTGCCAGCAGTCCCCGATCTGGACGCTGGGGGGAGCAGTACGTC.

In its sample, this clonotype was seen a few times. The gene calls are TRBV12-3 or TRBV12-4 and TRBJ2-7; D unclear. V was cut by 1 base and J by 1 base, with 8 bases left in between. The CDR3 contains 14 residues. The DNA of the CDR3 is TGTGCCAGCAGTTTAGAGAGGCGTTCCTACGAGCAGTACGTC. It translates to CASSLERRSYEQYV.

This rearrangement joins TRBV19 to TRBJ2-5; D may be TRBD1 (7 bases). This CDR3 has 15 amino acids. Germline V gene lookup returns CDR1 LNHDA and CDR2 SQIVND (reference sequence). The V end was cut by 3 bases, the J end by 2 bases, with 13 bases between. The CDR3 reads CASSIGGTAQETQYF. Written as DNA, the CDR3 is TGTGCCAGTAGTATCGGAGGGACAGCACAAGAGACCCAGTACTTC.

The chain joins TRBV20-1 to TRBJ2-1; 7 bases fit TRBD1. The germline V gene encodes CDR1 DFQATT and CDR2 SNEGSKA (reference sequence). The CDR3 is 15 residues long. Germline trimming cut 0 bases from V and 4 bases from J; bases unmatched to any gene: 6. CDR3 nucleotides: TGCAGTGCTAGAGATCTAGGGGGCTGGTACAATGAGCAGTTCTTC. It translates to CSARDLGGWYNEQFF.

In its sample, this clonotype was seen many times. The chain couples TRBV6-2 or TRBV6-3 to TRBJ1-5, with TRBD1 identical over 8 bases. Germline V gene lookup returns CDR1 MNHEY and CDR2 SVGEGT. This CDR3 region has 17 residues. Trimming took 2 bases from V and 1 from J; bases not matched to a gene: 7. The CDR3 reads CASSYEAGGRSNQPQHF. CDR3 nucleotide sequence: TGTGCCAGCAGTTACGAGGCAGGGGGCCGGAGCAATCAGCCCCAGCATTTT.

There are many counts of this clonotype. The V and J genes are TRBV9 and TRBJ2-7; D is unclear. The CDR3 is 13 residues long. CDR1 is SGDLS and CDR2 is YYNGEE in the germline V gene. Trimming took off 0 bases at V and 5 bases at J, with 9 bases between the two ends. CDR3 coding DNA: TGTGCCAGCAGCGTAGGTCTATACGACGAGCAGTACTTC. Protein product: CASSVGLYDEQYF.

The rearrangement uses TRBV11-3 and TRBJ2-1; perhaps TRBD2 as D (6 bases). Germline loops: CDR1 SGHNT, CDR2 YENEEA. Trimming pared 3 bases from V and 14 bases from J, leaving 14 bases between. The CDR3 covers 12 residues. The CDR3 nucleotides are TGTGCCAGCAGCTTTACCGGGACTCAGGAGTTCTTC. Its protein is CASSFTGTQEFF.

This clonotype was detected many times. The V and J genes are TRBV28 and TRBJ1-2; 9 bases are a match to TRBD1. J gave up 7 bases and V 7 bases, and 7 bases lay outside the gene matches. Germline assignment: CDR1 MDHEN and CDR2 SYDVKM. CDR3 length: 13 residues. CDR3 residues: CASNPGQGFGYTF. The DNA for the CDR3 is TGTGCCAGCAACCCAGGACAGGGGTTTGGCTACACCTTC.

This clonotype was observed many times. V gene TRBV19 combines with J gene TRBJ1-1; weak D call: TRBD1 (6 bases). CDR1 LNHDA and CDR2 SQIVND come from the germline V gene (reference sequence). V was clipped by 5 bases and J by 3 bases, with 13 bases between them. The CDR3 length is 14 residues. CDR3 sequence reads: CASSRDRRDTEAFF. The CDR3 coding sequence is TGTGCCAGTAGTCGAGACAGGCGGGACACTGAAGCTTTCTTT. Full variable domain (remainder filled in from reference TRBV19 and TRBJ1-1): DGGITQSPKYLFRKEGQNVTLSCEQNLNHDAMYWYRQDPGQGLRLIYYSQIVNDFQKGDIAEGYSVSREKKESFPLTVTSAQKNPTAFYLCASSRDRRDTEAFFGQGTRLTVV.

V and J are TRBV7-2 and TRBJ1-2; 8 bases are shared with TRBD1. Per germline, CDR1 SGHTA and CDR2 FQGNSA. J was trimmed by 8 bases and V by 10 bases; bases with no gene match: 18. This CDR3 is 15 amino acids long. Here the CDR3 DNA reads TGTGCCACCCCGTCACAGGGGGGGCCACTACTCGGCTACACCTTC. Translation: CATPSQGGPLLGYTF. The full variable domain, completed using reference TRBV7-2 and TRBJ1-2, is GAGVSQSPSNKVTEKGKDVELRCDPISGHTALYWYRQSLGQGLEFLIYFQGNSAPDKSGLPSDRFSAERTGGSVSTLTIQRTQQEDSAVYLCATPSQGGPLLGYTFGSGTRLTVV.